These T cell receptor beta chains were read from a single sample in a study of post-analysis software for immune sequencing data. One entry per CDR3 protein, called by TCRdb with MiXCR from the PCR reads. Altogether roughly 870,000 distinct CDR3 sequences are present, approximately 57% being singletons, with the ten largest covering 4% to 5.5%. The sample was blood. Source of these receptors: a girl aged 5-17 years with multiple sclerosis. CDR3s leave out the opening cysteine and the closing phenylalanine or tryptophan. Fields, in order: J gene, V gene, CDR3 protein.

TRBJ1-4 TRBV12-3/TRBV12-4 ASTRDRGPNEKLF
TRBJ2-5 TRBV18 ASSPPIPGEETQY
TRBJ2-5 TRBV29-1 SVARTGASQETQY
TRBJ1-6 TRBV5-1 ASSSEGASRSPLH
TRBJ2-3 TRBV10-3 AISDAGTGVDTQY
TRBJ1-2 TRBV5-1 ASSGGQSNYGYT
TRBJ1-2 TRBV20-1 SARDNRGDYGYT
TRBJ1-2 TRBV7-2 ASSQETGVNYGYT
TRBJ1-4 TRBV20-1 SARARGAVSTGGKLF
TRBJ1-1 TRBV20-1 SASRGRGAEAF